One sample yielded the 7 T cell receptor beta chains listed below, sequenced in a study of shared clonotypes between healthy human individuals. Method: immunoSEQ multiplex PCR; TCRdb's copy keeps in-frame clones and lacks some. The sample consists of about 2.3 million clones, roughly 92% of them appearing once. The sample was naive CD4+ T cells from PBMCs. Subset defined: CD45RA+ positively selected. All receptors come from a man between 18 and 29 years old in good health. Some clones in this sample may be carry-over from other donors' samples.

J is TRBJ2-3 and V is TRBV5-1, with TRBD1 matching 12 bases. The J segment lost 5 bases and the V segment lost 5 bases, leaving 9 bases of the junction unmatched. In germline, CDR1 is SGHRS, CDR2 YFSETQ. The CDR3 contains 16 residues. The CDR3 protein is CASRFGDRGQRDTQYF. As DNA, the CDR3 is TGCGCCAGCAGATTTGGGGACAGGGGGCAGAGAGATACGCAGTATTTT.

This clone has just one count. The J gene is TRBJ1-6, the V gene TRBV10-3, with 7 bases fitting TRBD1. The V segment lost 2 bases and the J segment 2 bases; nucleotides outside the gene matches: 6. This CDR3 region has 17 residues. Germline V gives CDR1 ENHRY, CDR2 SYGVKD. In DNA, the CDR3 is TGTGCCATCAGTGAGAACTCAGGGGGGACCTATAATTCACCCCTCCACTTT. Translation gives CAISENSGGTYNSPLHF.

V and J are TRBV11-3 and TRBJ2-1, with 8 bases matching TRBD2. Trimming removed 1 base from V and 5 bases from J; junction bases left unmatched: 10. Germline V gene sequence: CDR1 SGHNT, CDR2 YENEEA. The CDR3 runs to 17 residues. The CDR3 DNA reads as TGTGCCAGCAGCTTAGGGTACGGGACTAGAACAAACAATGAGCAGTTCTTC. Amino acids: CASSLGYGTRTNNEQFF.

The chain joins TRBV5-4 to TRBJ2-3; maybe TRBD1 (5 bases). CDR1 is SGHNT and CDR2 is YYREEE in the germline V gene (reference sequence). V shed 4 bases and J shed 0 bases, with 12 bases lying between them. The CDR3 runs 15 residues. CDR3: CASSRAGKSTDTQYF. For the CDR3, the DNA is TGTGCCAGCAGCCGGGCAGGGAAAAGCACAGATACGCAGTATTTT.

Worth noting for this clone: The identical CDR3 is also encoded by other nucleotide sequences in the sample. The chain carries TRBV5-1 and TRBJ1-4; TRBD1 might be the D (5 bases). Looked up from germline, CDR1 is SGHRS and CDR2 is YFSETQ. The length of the CDR3 is 14 residues. The V end was cut by 3 bases, the J end by 8 bases, with 14 bases between. CDR3 loop: CASSSGQGGEKLFF. In DNA, the CDR3 is TGCGCCAGCAGCTCAGGGCAGGGAGGAGAAAAACTGTTTTTT.

V and J are TRBV5-1 and TRBJ1-2; D might be TRBD1 (6 bases). The V gene's germline CDR1 is SGHRS and CDR2 YFSETQ. V was trimmed by 1 base and J by 8 bases, leaving 18 bases between them. This CDR3 region has 15 residues. The CDR3 sequence: CASSLMAGDIFGYTF. CDR3 coding DNA: TGCGCCAGCAGCTTGATGGCAGGGGATATATTCGGCTACACCTTC.

This chain uses TRBV28 with TRBJ1-3; the D is unclear. CDR3 length equals 14 residues. V lost 11 bases and J 0 bases, leaving 14 bases between the germline ends. In germline, CDR1 is MDHEN, CDR2 SYDVKM. This chain's CDR3 is CAAVAPSSGNTIYF. In DNA, the CDR3 is TGTGCCGCCGTGGCACCAAGCTCTGGAAACACCATATATTTT. Complete variable domain (other parts from reference TRBV28 and TRBJ1-3): DVKVTQSSRYLVKRTGEKVFLECVQDMDHENMFWYRQDPGLGLRLIYFSYDVKMKEKGDIPEGYSVSREKKERFSLILESASTNQTSMYLCAAVAPSSGNTIYFGEGSWLTVV.